This entry concerns a single T cell receptor beta chain. The antigen remains unidentified. The data were taken from a study of cytomegalovirus exposure and HLA in healthy donors. Study-wide findings and caveats: Analysis performed later found about 18,000 TCR beta sequences associated with HLA alleles at 0.05 false discovery rate. Compared with the approximately 680-donor mean, an Asian-associated ancestry cluster reportedly had fewer N-insertions, according to a later analysis.

Use of 60 Vbeta and 13 Jbeta primers characterized the PCR. Repertoires were generated with immunoSEQ multiplex PCR, while TCRdb's copy carries only in-frame clones and drops some. The table has 90,000 or so clones, 55% to 85% seen once; the top ten hold around 15%. Looked up from germline, CDR1 is LGHNT and CDR2 is FRNRAP. The CDR3 loop spans 14 amino acids. V lost 5 bases and J lost 15; bases outside the gene matches: 11. Source material: PBMCs. The clonotype originates from a woman between 18 and 30 years old in good health and CMV-seropositive. V usage is TRBV12-5 and J usage is TRBJ2-1, with 12 bases lining up with TRBD2. CDR3: CASGPTSGSSRRFF. Here the CDR3 DNA reads TGTGCTAGTGGTCCGACTAGCGGGAGCTCGCGGAGGTTCTTC.